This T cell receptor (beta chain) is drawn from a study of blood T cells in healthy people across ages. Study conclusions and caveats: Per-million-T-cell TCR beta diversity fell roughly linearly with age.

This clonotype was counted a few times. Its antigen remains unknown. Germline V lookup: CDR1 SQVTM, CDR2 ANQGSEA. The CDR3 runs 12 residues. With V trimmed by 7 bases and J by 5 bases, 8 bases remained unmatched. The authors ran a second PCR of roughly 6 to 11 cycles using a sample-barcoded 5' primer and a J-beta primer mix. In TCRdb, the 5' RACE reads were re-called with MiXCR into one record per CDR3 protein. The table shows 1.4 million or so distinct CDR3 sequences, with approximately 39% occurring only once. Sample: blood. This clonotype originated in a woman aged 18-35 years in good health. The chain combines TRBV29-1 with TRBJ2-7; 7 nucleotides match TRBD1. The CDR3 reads CSGGTVPNEQYF. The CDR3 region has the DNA TGCAGCGGGGGGACAGTCCCTAACGAGCAGTACTTC.